The TCR beta chain under discussion was sequenced for a study of T cell changes during pregnancy in multiple sclerosis (dated by TCRdb to the late 2010s). About the investigation overall: The study looked at changes in the T cell repertoire across pregnancy in women with multiple sclerosis.

The method behind the library was the immunoSEQ multiplex PCR assay. Drawn from immuneACCESS, this table holds only the in-frame rearrangements with V and J called that TCRdb kept. Clones are partly lost; checked studies trace under half to an unresolved V gene and leave the rest unexplained. This sample holds 30,000 to 35,000 clones; less than 95% were observed only once. The ten largest clones capture around 10% of the sample. Reading from cysteine to phenylalanine, the CDR3 counts 13 amino acids. The read is trimmed to its CDR3 DNA, 39 bases read in frame from base 1. CDR1 and CDR2 (MNHNS, SASEGT) derive from the germline V gene. The junction shows trimming of 3 bases on V and 2 bases on J, plus 8 bases between the germline ends. Comment on this clone: The target of this receptor is not known. No quality values exist for individual bases; no much larger clone is one base distant.

The chain employs TRBV6-1 and TRBJ2-7; the D segment could be TRBD2, given 6 matching bases. The sample was CD8+ T cells from peripheral blood mononuclear cells, taken before pregnancy. The receptor was isolated from a female donor with multiple sclerosis, enrolled in a pregnancy study. The CDR3 loop reads CASSDREPYEQYF. The sequenced DNA: TGTGCCAGCAGTGATCGGGAGCCCTACGAGCAGTACTTC.